This record concerns one TCR beta chain sequence. These data come from a study of blood T cell repertoires in COVID-19. Whole-study context: Material from acute and convalescent COVID-19 was sourced from the United States, Italy and Spain. From T cells, B-cell-depleted T cells, or PBMCs came the material, which was cDNA or gDNA.

Authors' processing steps: Reference gene primers were amplified, and this amplification served to estimate nucleated cell counts. Only in-frame clones appear in the TCRdb table, and some are missing; sequencing was by immunoSEQ multiplex PCR. V and J calls and clone size are given by that table; D and trimming were obtained from the DNA. There are roughly 260,000 clones in the sample; around 87% occur only once, and 2% to 2.5% lies in the top ten. Per germline, CDR1 LGHDT and CDR2 YNNKEL (reference sequence). The CDR3 is made up of 14 amino acids. The germline V and J ends were trimmed by 5 bases and 0 bases, with 8 bases remaining between them.

This chain uses TRBV3-1 (or the pseudogene TRBV3-2) with TRBJ1-3, with D unresolved. The sequenced material came from peripheral blood. The sequence came from a woman in her forties or fifties with acute or convalescent COVID-19. The CDR3 is CASSLSDSGNTIYF. CDR3 in DNA: TGTGCCAGCAGCTTAAGCGACTCTGGAAACACCATATATTTT.